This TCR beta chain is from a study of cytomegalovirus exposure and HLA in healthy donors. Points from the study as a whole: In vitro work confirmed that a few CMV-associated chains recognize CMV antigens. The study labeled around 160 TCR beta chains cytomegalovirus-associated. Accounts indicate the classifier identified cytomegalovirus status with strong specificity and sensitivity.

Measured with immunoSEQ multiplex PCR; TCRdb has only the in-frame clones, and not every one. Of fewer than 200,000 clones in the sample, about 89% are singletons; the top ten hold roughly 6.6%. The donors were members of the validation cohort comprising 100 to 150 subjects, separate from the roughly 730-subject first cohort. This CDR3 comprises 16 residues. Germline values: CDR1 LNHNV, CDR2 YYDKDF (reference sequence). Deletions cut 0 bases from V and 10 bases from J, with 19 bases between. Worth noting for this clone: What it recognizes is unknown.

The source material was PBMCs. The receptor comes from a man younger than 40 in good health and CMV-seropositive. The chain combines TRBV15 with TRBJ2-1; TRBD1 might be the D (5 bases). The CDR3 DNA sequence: TGTGCCACCAGCAGAGATAGAGTCATTGGGGCGACAGAGCAGTTCTTC. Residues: CATSRDRVIGATEQFF.